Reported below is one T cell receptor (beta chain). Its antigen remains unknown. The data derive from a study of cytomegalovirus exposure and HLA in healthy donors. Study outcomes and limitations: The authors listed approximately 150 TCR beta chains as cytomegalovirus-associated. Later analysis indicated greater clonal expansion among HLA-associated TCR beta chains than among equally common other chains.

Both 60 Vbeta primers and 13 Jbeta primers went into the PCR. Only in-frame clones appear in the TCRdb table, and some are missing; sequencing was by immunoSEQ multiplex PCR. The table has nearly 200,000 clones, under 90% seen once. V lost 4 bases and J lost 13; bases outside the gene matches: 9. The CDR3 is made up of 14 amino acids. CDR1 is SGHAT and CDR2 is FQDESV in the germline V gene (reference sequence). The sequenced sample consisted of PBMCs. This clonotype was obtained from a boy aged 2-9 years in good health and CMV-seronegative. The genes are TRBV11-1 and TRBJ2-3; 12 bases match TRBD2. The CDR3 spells CASSSGLAGHSKYF. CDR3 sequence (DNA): TGTGCCAGCAGCTCCGGACTAGCGGGGCATTCAAAGTATTTT.